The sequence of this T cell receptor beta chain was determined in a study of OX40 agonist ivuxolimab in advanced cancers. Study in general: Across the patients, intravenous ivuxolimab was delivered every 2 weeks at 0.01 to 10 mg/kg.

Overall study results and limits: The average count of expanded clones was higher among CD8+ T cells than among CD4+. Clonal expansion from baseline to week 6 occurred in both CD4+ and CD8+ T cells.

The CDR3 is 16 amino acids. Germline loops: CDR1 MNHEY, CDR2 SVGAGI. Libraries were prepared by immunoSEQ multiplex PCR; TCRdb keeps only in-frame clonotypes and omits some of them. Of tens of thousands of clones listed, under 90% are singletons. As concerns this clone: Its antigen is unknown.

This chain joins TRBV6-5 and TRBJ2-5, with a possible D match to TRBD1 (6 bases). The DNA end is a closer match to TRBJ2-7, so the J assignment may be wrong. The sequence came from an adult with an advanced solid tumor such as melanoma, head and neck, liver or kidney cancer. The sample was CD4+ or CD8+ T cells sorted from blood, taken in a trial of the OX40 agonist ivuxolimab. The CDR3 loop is CASSYSIRGSSYEQYF. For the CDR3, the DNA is TGTGCCAGCAGTTACTCGATCAGGGGAAGCTCCTACGAGCAGTACTTC.